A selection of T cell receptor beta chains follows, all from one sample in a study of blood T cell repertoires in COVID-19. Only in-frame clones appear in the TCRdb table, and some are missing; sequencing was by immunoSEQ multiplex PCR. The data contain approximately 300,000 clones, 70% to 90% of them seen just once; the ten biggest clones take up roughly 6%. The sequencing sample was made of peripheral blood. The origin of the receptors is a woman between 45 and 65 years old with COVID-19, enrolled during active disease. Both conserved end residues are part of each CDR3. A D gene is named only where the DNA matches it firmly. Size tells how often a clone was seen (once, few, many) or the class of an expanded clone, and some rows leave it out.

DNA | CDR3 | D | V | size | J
TGCGCCAGCAGCCCACGCGGAGGCAATCAGCCCCAGCATTTT | CASSPRGGNQPQHF | . | TRBV5-1 | . | TRBJ1-5
TGCGCCAGCAGCTTCCAGGGGAATGTGGGCTACACCTTC | CASSFQGNVGYTF | . | TRBV5-1 | . | TRBJ1-2
TGCGCCAGCAGCTTGGTGGAGGGCCAATCGAATGAGCAGTTCTTC | CASSLVEGQSNEQFF | . | TRBV5-1 | few | TRBJ2-1
TGTGCCAGCAGCCGAACTAGCGGGAGAACAGATACGCAGTATTTT | CASSRTSGRTDTQYF | TRBD2 | TRBV3-1/TRBV3-2 | . | TRBJ2-3
TGTGCCAGCAGCGTAGCTAGCGGAGCCTACAATGAGCAGTTCTTC | CASSVASGAYNEQFF | TRBD2 | TRBV9 | . | TRBJ2-1
TGTGCCAGCAGTTACAGTGGGACTAGCGAGGAGATAAAGTACTTC | CASSYSGTSEEIKYF | TRBD2 | TRBV6-6 | . | TRBJ2-7
TGTGCCAGCAGCTCTTCCGGGACTAGCTACAATGAGCAGTTCTTC | CASSSSGTSYNEQFF | TRBD2 | TRBV7-9 | . | TRBJ2-1
TGCGCCAGCAGCTCCAGGGCTGGGTACAATGAGCAGTTCTTC | CASSSRAGYNEQFF | . | TRBV5-1 | . | TRBJ2-1
TGCAGCGCACGCTCGGGGAGCACTGAAGCTTTCTTT | CSARSGSTEAFF | . | TRBV29-1 | once | TRBJ1-1
TGTGCCAGCAGTTTATACCAGGGTTTGAGTCAGCCCCAGCATTTT | CASSLYQGLSQPQHF | . | TRBV27 | . | TRBJ1-5
TGTGCCAGCAGGCCACTAGCGGGGCAGAACTACGAGCAGTACTTC | CASRPLAGQNYEQYF | TRBD2 | TRBV6-6 | . | TRBJ2-7
TGTGCCAGCAGCAGGGACAGGGGCTTCTCTGGAAACACCATATATTTT | CASSRDRGFSGNTIYF | TRBD1 | TRBV27 | . | TRBJ1-3
TGTGCCAGCTCACCAAGTCGGGGTGATGAGCAGTTCTTC | CASSPSRGDEQFF | . | TRBV18 | . | TRBJ2-1
TGTGCCAGCAGCCAAGTGAAGGGGTCCTATAATTCACCCCTCCACTTT | CASSQVKGSYNSPLHF | . | TRBV14 | few | TRBJ1-6